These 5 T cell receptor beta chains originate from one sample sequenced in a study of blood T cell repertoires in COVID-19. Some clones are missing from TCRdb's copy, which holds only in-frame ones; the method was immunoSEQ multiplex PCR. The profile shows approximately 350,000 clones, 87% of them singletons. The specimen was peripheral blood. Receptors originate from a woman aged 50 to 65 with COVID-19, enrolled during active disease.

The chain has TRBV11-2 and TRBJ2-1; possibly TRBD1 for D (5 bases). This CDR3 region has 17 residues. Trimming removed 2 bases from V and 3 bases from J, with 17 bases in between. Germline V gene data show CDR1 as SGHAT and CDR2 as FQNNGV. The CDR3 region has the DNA TGTGCCAGCAGCTTAAATGTACAGGCTTCAAACTACAATGAGCAGTTCTTC. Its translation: CASSLNVQASNYNEQFF.

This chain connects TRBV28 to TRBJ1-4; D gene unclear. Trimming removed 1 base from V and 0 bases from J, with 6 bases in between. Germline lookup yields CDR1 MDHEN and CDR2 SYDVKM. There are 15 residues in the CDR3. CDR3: CASSLYITTNEKLFF. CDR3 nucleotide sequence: TGTGCCAGCAGTTTATACATTACAACTAATGAAAAACTGTTTTTT.

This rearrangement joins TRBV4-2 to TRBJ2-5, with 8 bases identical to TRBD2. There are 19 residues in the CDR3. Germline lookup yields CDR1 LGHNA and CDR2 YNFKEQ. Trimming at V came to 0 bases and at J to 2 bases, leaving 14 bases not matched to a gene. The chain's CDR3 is CASSQEYGRSGSLQETQYF. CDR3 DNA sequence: TGTGCCAGCAGCCAAGAATACGGCCGGAGCGGGAGCTTACAAGAGACCCAGTACTTC.

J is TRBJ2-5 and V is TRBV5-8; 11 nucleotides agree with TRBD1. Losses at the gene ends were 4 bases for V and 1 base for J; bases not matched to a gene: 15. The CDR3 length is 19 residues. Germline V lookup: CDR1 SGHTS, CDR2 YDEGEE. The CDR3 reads CASSPGQGASPFGQETQYF. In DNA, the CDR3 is TGTGCCAGCAGCCCCGGACAGGGGGCGTCCCCATTCGGCCAAGAGACCCAGTACTTC.

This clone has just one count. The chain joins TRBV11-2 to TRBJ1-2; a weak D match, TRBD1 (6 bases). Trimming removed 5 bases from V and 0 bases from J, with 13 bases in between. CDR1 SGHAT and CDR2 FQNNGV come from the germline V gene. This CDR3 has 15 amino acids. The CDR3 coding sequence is TGTGCCAGCAGCCTCTCAGGGGATCCTAACTATGGCTACACCTTC. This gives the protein CASSLSGDPNYGYTF.